The next 24 T cell receptor beta chains were all read from a single sample in a study of CD8+CD57+ T cells in acquired aplastic anemia. All sequencing subjects had displayed CD8+CD57+ cell expansion on flow cytometry. The use of genomic DNA as template underpinned the TCR beta VDJ and CDR3 profiling. TCRdb recomputed calls from the reads with MiXCR, one row per CDR3 protein. The sample consists of 90,000 to 150,000 distinct CDR3 sequences, under 60% of them appearing once. Sequenced input: sorted CD4+, CD8+, or CD8+CD57+ T cells (not recorded which) from PBMCs. The receptors here all came from a human donor with aplastic anemia.

The chain is built from TRBV2 and TRBJ2-5; perhaps TRBD1 as D (6 bases). The DNA end is a closer match to TRBJ2-7, so the J assignment may be wrong. The CDR3 runs to 14 residues. Germline V gene lookup returns CDR1 SNHLY and CDR2 FYNNEI. CDR3 residues: CASPRGRSSYEQYF. The CDR3 DNA reads as TGTGCCAGTCCCAGGGGCCGAAGCTCCTACGAGCAGTACTTC.

The CDR3 DNA reads TGTGCCACCAGCAGAGATGCAGGTCCGAGCAATCAGCCCCAGCATTTT. It encodes CATSRDAGPSNQPQHF. The chain joins TRBV15 to TRBJ1-5; D not certain. The V end lost 0 bases, the J end lost 1 base, and 10 bases lay between the germline ends. The CDR3 contains 16 residues. From germline, CDR1 is LNHNV and CDR2 YYDKDF (reference sequence).

This chain links TRBV24-1 with TRBJ2-2, with D unresolved. Germline V gene lookup returns CDR1 KGHDR and CDR2 SFDVKD. Deletions cut 5 bases from V and 5 bases from J, with 5 bases between. This CDR3 contains 12 residues. Here the CDR3 DNA reads TGTGCCACCAGTGCGGAGACCGGGGAGCTGTTTTTT. Encoded protein: CATSAETGELFF.

The rearrangement uses TRBV4-2 and TRBJ2-1; D is unresolved. Germline assignment: CDR1 LGHNA and CDR2 YNFKEQ. V was clipped by 1 base and J by 6 bases, with 7 bases between them. There are 13 residues in the CDR3. The CDR3 region has the DNA TGTGCCAGCAGCCAAGGACGCATCAATGAGCAGTTCTTC. Protein sequence: CASSQGRINEQFF.

There are many counts of this clonotype. The rearrangement links TRBV2 to TRBJ1-1, with TRBD1 matching 7 bases. The CDR3 spans 14 residues. J lost 4 bases, V lost 4 bases, and 6 bases had no gene match. Germline V gene sequence: CDR1 SNHLY, CDR2 FYNNEI. CDR3 sequence: CASSGDSLFTEAFF. Here the CDR3 DNA reads TGTGCCAGCAGTGGGGACAGCCTTTTCACTGAAGCTTTCTTT.

V and J are TRBV15 and TRBJ2-7, with 7 bases identical to TRBD1. The CDR3 runs 13 residues. Germline lookup yields CDR1 LNHNV and CDR2 YYDKDF (reference sequence). Trimming cost V 3 bases and J 7 bases; bases outside gene matches: 6. DNA of the CDR3: TGTGCCACCAGCAGGTCGACAGGGCTAGAGCAGTACTTC. As protein: CATSRSTGLEQYF. The full variable domain, with the rest looked up from reference TRBV15 and TRBJ2-7, is DAMVIQNPRYQVTQFGKPVTLSCSQTLNHNVMYWYQQKSSQAPKLLFHYYDKDFNNEADTPDNFQSRRPNTSFCFLDIRSPGLGDTAMYLCATSRSTGLEQYFGPGTRLTVT.

In this sample, this clonotype turned up a few times. The rearrangement joins TRBV6-1 to TRBJ1-1; maybe TRBD1 (5 bases). CDR3 length: 13 amino acids. With 1 base removed from V and 11 bases from J, the gap between germline ends came to 14 bases. Germline V gives CDR1 MNHNS, CDR2 SASEGT. The CDR3 DNA follows: TGTGCCAGCAGTGAAGTCGGGGGGTACGTGGCTTTCTTT. Protein sequence: CASSEVGGYVAFF.

The rearrangement joins TRBV19 to TRBJ2-1, with D hard to call. CDR1 is LNHDA, CDR2 SQIVND, per germline (reference sequence). Trimming cost V 1 base and J 7 bases, with 8 bases left between them. This CDR3 has 13 residues. CDR3 nucleotide sequence: TGTGCCAGTAGTATAGGGGTAAAGAATGAGCAGTTCTTC. As protein: CASSIGVKNEQFF.

The rearrangement uses TRBV15 and TRBJ2-7, with TRBD1 matching over 7 bases. V trimming: 0 bases; J trimming: 0 bases; junction bases outside the gene matches: 11. CDR1 is LNHNV and CDR2 is YYDKDF in the germline V gene (reference sequence). The CDR3 runs to 18 residues. CDR3 in amino acids: CATSRDRHTGATSYEQYF. The CDR3, as DNA: TGTGCCACCAGCAGAGATCGCCATACAGGGGCTACCTCCTACGAGCAGTACTTC.

Many counts were recorded for this clonotype. The chain joins TRBV7-9 to TRBJ1-6; D is ambiguous. The V and J ends lost 5 bases and 5 bases respectively, with 4 bases between them. CDR1 SEHNR and CDR2 FQNEAQ come from the germline V gene (reference sequence). The CDR3 consists of 12 residues. The CDR3 region is CASSTNNSPLHF. CDR3 nucleotides: TGTGCCAGCAGCACAAATAATTCACCCCTCCACTTT.

V usage is TRBV11-2 and J usage is TRBJ2-1, with TRBD2 matching 8 bases. Per germline, CDR1 SGHAT and CDR2 FQNNGV. This CDR3 has 14 amino acids. Trimming removed 8 bases from V and 9 bases from J; junction bases left unmatched: 12. Written as DNA, the CDR3 is TGTGCCAGCTCTGAGTCAGCGGGAGCCGCTGAGCAGTTCTTC. This sequence encodes CASSESAGAAEQFF.

The chain recombines TRBV2 with TRBJ2-5, with D tentatively TRBD1 (6 bases). Germline CDR1 and CDR2: SNHLY and FYNNEI. This CDR3 comprises 13 residues. Trimming took off 7 bases at V and 0 bases at J, with 9 bases between the two ends. DNA for the CDR3: TGTGCCAGCAACGGACAGTACCAAGAGACCCAGTACTTC. Its protein is CASNGQYQETQYF.

This clonotype was found a few times. This chain uses TRBV24-1 with TRBJ2-1; D is uncertain. With 8 bases removed from V and 6 bases from J, the gap between germline ends came to 7 bases. This CDR3 spans 11 amino acids. From germline, CDR1 is KGHDR and CDR2 SFDVKD. The CDR3 nucleotides read TGTGCCACCATGGATTCCAATGAGCAGTTCTTC. This codes for CATMDSNEQFF.

This clonotype has a count of ten or more. The chain carries TRBV5-1 and TRBJ2-1, with D possibly called TRBD1 or TRBD2 (5 bases each). Germline V gene sequence: CDR1 SGHRS, CDR2 YFSETQ. Trimming removed 4 bases at V and 1 base at J, with 15 bases between. CDR3 size: 16 residues. CDR3 protein: CASSPDGAGSYNEQFF. The CDR3 DNA reads as TGCGCCAGCAGCCCGGACGGGGCTGGATCCTACAATGAGCAGTTCTTC.

This clonotype showed up just once. This sequence joins TRBV24-1 and TRBJ2-2, with D perhaps matching TRBD2 (6 bases). V lost 1 base and J 6 bases, leaving 14 bases between the germline ends. The CDR3 length is 16 residues. The germline gives CDR1 KGHDR, CDR2 SFDVKD. The DNA for the CDR3 is TGTGCCACCAGTGATTTTACTTCGTCGGGGGCCGGGGAGCTGTTTTTT. Translation gives CATSDFTSSGAGELFF.

The chain combines TRBV5-1 with TRBJ2-1, with D perhaps being TRBD1 or TRBD2 (5 bases each). Trimming removed 4 bases at V and 6 bases at J, with 17 bases between. The CDR3 runs 15 residues. CDR1 and CDR2 (germline): SGHRS, YFSETQ. CDR3 DNA: TGCGCCAGCAGCCCGGTGAGGAGAGGGGTCAATGAGCAGTTCTTC. This sequence encodes CASSPVRRGVNEQFF. Filled out from reference TRBV5-1 and TRBJ2-1, the complete variable domain reads KAGVTQTPRYLIKTRGQQVTLSCSPISGHRSVSWYQQTPGQGLQFLFEYFSETQRNKGNFPGRFSGRQFSNSRSEMNVSTLELGDSALYLCASSPVRRGVNEQFFGPGTRLTVL.

The CDR3 sequence is CASSYSRANEQFF. In DNA, the CDR3 is TGTGCCAGCAGTTACTCGAGGGCCAATGAGCAGTTCTTC. The chain recombines TRBV6-5 with TRBJ2-5; a possible D gene is TRBD2 (5 bases). The better agreement between TRBJ2-1 and the DNA end casts doubt on the J call. The CDR3 loop spans 13 amino acids. Germline V lookup: CDR1 MNHEY, CDR2 SVGAGI.

A few counts support this clonotype. The chain has TRBV7-2 and TRBJ2-7; D might be TRBD2 (5 bases). This CDR3 contains 14 residues. Trimming took off 3 bases at V and 0 bases at J, with 9 bases between the two ends. Per germline, CDR1 SGHTA and CDR2 FQGNSA. CDR3 nucleotide sequence: TGTGCCAGCAGCTTGGACTGGAGCTCCTACGAGCAGTACTTC. Translated: CASSLDWSSYEQYF.

The V gene is TRBV20-1, the J gene TRBJ1-5; 11 nucleotides match TRBD1. The CDR3 is 15 amino acids. Germline CDR1 DFQATT, CDR2 SNEGSKA (reference sequence). Unmatched junction bases numbered 1, after V lost 1 base and J lost 2 bases. CDR3 protein: CSARGTGGGNQPQHF. As DNA, the CDR3 is TGCAGTGCTAGAGGGACAGGGGGCGGCAATCAGCCCCAGCATTTT.

This clonotype was seen ten or more times. The chain carries TRBV11-3 and TRBJ2-7; possible D gene TRBD1, 6 bases. The germline CDR1 and CDR2 sequences are SGHNT and YENEEA. Trimming took 6 bases from V and 7 from J, leaving 19 bases between them. The CDR3 spans 14 residues. CDR3 in DNA: TGTGCCAGCAGACCACAGGGAGCTCTTGGAGAGCAGTACTTC. Translating gives CASRPQGALGEQYF.

This rearrangement joins TRBV15 to TRBJ1-4; maybe TRBD1 (6 bases). V shed 0 bases and J shed 8 bases, with 16 bases lying between them. This CDR3 has 16 residues. Germline loops: CDR1 LNHNV, CDR2 YYDKDF (reference sequence). CDR3 loop: CATSRDLPGVREKLFF. The DNA of the CDR3 is TGTGCCACCAGCAGAGACCTCCCAGGGGTGAGGGAAAAACTGTTTTTT.

V is TRBV15 and J is TRBJ1-2; tentative D call: TRBD1 (6 bases). This CDR3 comprises 14 residues. Germline CDR1 reads LNHNV; CDR2 reads YYDKDF (reference sequence). Trimming cost V 1 base and J 6 bases, with 12 bases left between them. As DNA, the CDR3 is TGTGCCACCAGCAGAGGGACAGCGACAGATGGCTACACCTTC. It is translated as CATSRGTATDGYTF. The entire variable domain, with the rest obtained from reference TRBV15 and TRBJ1-2, is as follows: DAMVIQNPRYQVTQFGKPVTLSCSQTLNHNVMYWYQQKSSQAPKLLFHYYDKDFNNEADTPDNFQSRRPNTSFCFLDIRSPGLGDTAMYLCATSRGTATDGYTFGSGTRLTVV.

There are many counts of this clonotype. J is TRBJ2-2 and V is TRBV10-3; weak D call: TRBD2 (6 bases). This CDR3 has 16 residues. Germline lookup yields CDR1 ENHRY and CDR2 SYGVKD. Trimming removed 2 bases from V and 4 bases from J, with 14 bases in between. The CDR3 loop reads CAISENEEGTTGELFF. In DNA, the CDR3 is TGTGCCATCAGTGAGAATGAGGAGGGGACCACCGGGGAGCTGTTTTTT.

The rearrangement joins TRBV7-9 to TRBJ1-2, with a possible D match to TRBD1 (5 bases). CDR1 is SEHNR, CDR2 FQNEAQ, per germline (reference sequence). CDR3 length: 11 amino acids. V was cut by 11 bases and J by 6 bases, with 13 bases left in between. The CDR3 protein is CAWGRSHGYTF. CDR3 DNA sequence: TGTGCCTGGGGGAGGAGCCATGGCTACACCTTC.